This T cell receptor (beta chain) was captured in a study of shared T cell receptors in the human thymus. Germline V lookup: CDR1 MNHNS, CDR2 SASEGT. This CDR3 has 16 residues. The V and J ends lost 1 base and 8 bases respectively, with 17 bases between them. Libraries were prepared by immunoSEQ multiplex PCR; TCRdb keeps only in-frame clonotypes and omits some of them. The table includes hundreds of thousands of clones, approximately 89% detected once. This sample was shared with a second study, whose subject was human thymus T cells.

The chain joins TRBV6-1 to TRBJ1-4; maybe TRBD1 (6 bases). Sequenced sample: thymocytes. The clonotype was recovered from a boy younger than two with a congenital heart defect. The CDR3 nucleotides are TGTGCCAGCAGTGAAGGGGGGCGAGGGCGTGGAGAAAAACTGTTTTTT. This sequence encodes CASSEGGRGRGEKLFF.